These T cell receptor beta chains were read from a single sample in a study of blood T cell repertoires in COVID-19. Produced via immunoSEQ multiplex PCR; TCRdb's table is partial and in-frame only. Of roughly 200,000 clones listed, 80% to 90% are singletons. Input material: PBMCs or T cells enriched from blood (not recorded which). The source of these receptors is a woman in her twenties or thirties who had been exposed to COVID-19. Each CDR3 is given with its conserved first and last residue. A D gene is named only where the DNA matches it firmly. The size entry is marked missing in some rows and otherwise reads once, few, many or a size class.

J gene: TRBJ1-2
V gene: TRBV27
clone size: NA
D gene: NA
CDR3 protein: CASSIGGGIYGYTF
CDR3 DNA: TGTGCCAGCTCCATTGGGGGGGGGATCTATGGCTACACCTTC

J gene: TRBJ2-1
V gene: TRBV27
clone size: NA
D gene: TRBD1
CDR3 protein: CASSPWTGKGNEQFF
CDR3 DNA: TGTGCCAGCAGTCCGTGGACAGGAAAGGGCAATGAGCAGTTCTTC

J gene: TRBJ1-2
V gene: TRBV19
clone size: NA
D gene: TRBD1
CDR3 protein: CASSVRSSGTGAYGYTF
CDR3 DNA: TGTGCCAGTAGTGTGCGGTCCTCCGGGACAGGGGCCTATGGCTACACCTTC

J gene: TRBJ2-2
V gene: TRBV9
clone size: many
D gene: TRBD1
CDR3 protein: CASSSRDRGGGELFF
CDR3 DNA: TGTGCCAGCAGCTCCCGGGACAGGGGTGGCGGGGAGCTGTTTTTT

J gene: TRBJ2-7
V gene: TRBV24-1
clone size: NA
D gene: NA
CDR3 protein: CATSDLTQGEQYF
CDR3 DNA: TGTGCCACCAGTGATTTGACGCAGGGCGAGCAGTACTTC

J gene: TRBJ2-1
V gene: TRBV6-5
clone size: NA
D gene: NA
CDR3 protein: CASSYSSSSYNEQFF
CDR3 DNA: TGTGCCAGCAGTTACTCTTCGTCTTCCTACAATGAGCAGTTCTTC

J gene: TRBJ2-3
V gene: TRBV30
clone size: NA
D gene: NA
CDR3 protein: CAWGFGTDTQYF
CDR3 DNA: TGTGCCTGGGGCTTCGGGACAGATACGCAGTATTTT

J gene: TRBJ2-5
V gene: TRBV10-3
clone size: NA
D gene: NA
CDR3 protein: CAISESFKTQYF
CDR3 DNA: TGTGCCATCAGTGAGTCGTTCAAGACCCAGTACTTC

J gene: TRBJ1-6
V gene: TRBV3-1/TRBV3-2
clone size: NA
D gene: NA
CDR3 protein: CASSQGGRSPLHF
CDR3 DNA: TGTGCCAGCAGCCAAGGAGGTCGGTCACCCCTCCACTTT

J gene: TRBJ1-1
V gene: TRBV29-1
clone size: NA
D gene: NA
CDR3 protein: CSVIPGNTEAFF
CDR3 DNA: TGCAGCGTTATCCCCGGGAACACTGAAGCTTTCTTT

J gene: TRBJ1-5
V gene: TRBV13
clone size: NA
D gene: NA
CDR3 protein: CASSLTGDPRTALSNQPQHF
CDR3 DNA: TGTGCCAGCAGCTTGACCGGGGACCCCCGGACAGCCCTTAGCAATCAGCCCCAGCATTTT

J gene: TRBJ1-6
V gene: TRBV3-1/TRBV3-2
clone size: NA
D gene: TRBD1
CDR3 protein: CASSQGSGTGAGTLHF
CDR3 DNA: TGTGCCAGCAGCCAAGGATCCGGGACAGGGGCTGGGACCCTCCACTTT

J gene: TRBJ1-3
V gene: TRBV10-3
clone size: NA
D gene: NA
CDR3 protein: CAISDPIGANSGNTIYF
CDR3 DNA: TGTGCCATCAGTGACCCGATAGGGGCGAACTCTGGAAACACCATATATTTT

J gene: TRBJ2-7
V gene: TRBV4-1
clone size: NA
D gene: TRBD2
CDR3 protein: CASSQVDSGGASEQYF
CDR3 DNA: TGCGCCAGCAGCCAAGTCGATAGCGGGGGGGCCTCCGAGCAGTACTTC

J gene: TRBJ1-2
V gene: TRBV5-1
clone size: NA
D gene: TRBD1
CDR3 protein: CASSLEGTGLSGYTF
CDR3 DNA: TGCGCCAGCAGCTTGGAAGGGACAGGGCTTAGTGGCTACACCTTC

J gene: TRBJ1-2
V gene: TRBV5-4
clone size: NA
D gene: NA
CDR3 protein: CASSLDRRGDGYTF
CDR3 DNA: TGTGCCAGCAGCTTGGATCGCAGGGGAGACGGCTACACCTTC

J gene: TRBJ2-5
V gene: TRBV7-9
clone size: NA
D gene: TRBD2
CDR3 protein: CASAGTSGVQETQYF
CDR3 DNA: TGTGCCAGCGCCGGGACTAGCGGGGTCCAAGAGACCCAGTACTTC

J gene: TRBJ1-6
V gene: TRBV27
clone size: NA
D gene: TRBD1
CDR3 protein: CASSLWGTGDYNSPLHF
CDR3 DNA: TGTGCCAGCAGTTTATGGGGGACAGGGGATTATAATTCACCCCTCCACTTT

J gene: TRBJ2-7
V gene: TRBV7-2
clone size: NA
D gene: NA
CDR3 protein: CASSFRQAYEQYF
CDR3 DNA: TGTGCCAGCAGCTTCCGACAGGCCTACGAGCAGTACTTC

J gene: TRBJ2-3
V gene: TRBV30
clone size: NA
D gene: NA
CDR3 protein: CAWLADSTDTQYF
CDR3 DNA: TGTGCCTGGTTAGCGGATAGCACAGATACGCAGTATTTT

J gene: TRBJ2-2
V gene: TRBV3-1/TRBV3-2
clone size: NA
D gene: TRBD1
CDR3 protein: CASRTGLNTGELFF
CDR3 DNA: TGTGCCAGCAGGACAGGGTTGAACACCGGGGAGCTGTTTTTT

J gene: TRBJ1-1
V gene: TRBV29-1
clone size: NA
D gene: NA
CDR3 protein: CSLTEFGIGDTEAFF
CDR3 DNA: TGCAGCCTTACAGAATTTGGTATCGGGGACACTGAAGCTTTCTTT

J gene: TRBJ1-6
V gene: TRBV6-1
clone size: NA
D gene: NA
CDR3 protein: CASSEGARGSPLHF
CDR3 DNA: TGTGCCAGCAGTGAAGGCGCCAGGGGATCACCCCTCCACTTT

J gene: TRBJ2-1
V gene: TRBV2
clone size: NA
D gene: NA
CDR3 protein: CASRLNNEQFF
CDR3 DNA: TGTGCCAGTAGACTCAACAATGAGCAGTTCTTC

J gene: TRBJ1-6
V gene: TRBV5-1
clone size: NA
D gene: TRBD1
CDR3 protein: CASSPGQEYNSPLHF
CDR3 DNA: TGCGCCAGCAGCCCCGGACAGGAATACAATTCACCCCTCCACTTT

J gene: TRBJ1-2
V gene: TRBV28
clone size: NA
D gene: NA
CDR3 protein: CASSPGRAGLGYTF
CDR3 DNA: TGTGCCAGCAGTCCCGGCAGGGCCGGGCTTGGCTACACCTTC

J gene: TRBJ2-7
V gene: TRBV13
clone size: NA
D gene: TRBD2
CDR3 protein: CASSFPTSSCYEQYF
CDR3 DNA: TGTGCCAGCAGCTTCCCGACTAGCTCATGCTACGAGCAGTACTTC

J gene: TRBJ2-2
V gene: TRBV24-1
clone size: NA
D gene: NA
CDR3 protein: CATSDFGHRETNTGELFF
CDR3 DNA: TGTGCCACCAGTGATTTCGGGCACAGGGAAACGAACACCGGGGAGCTGTTTTTT

J gene: TRBJ1-5
V gene: TRBV12-5
clone size: NA
D gene: NA
CDR3 protein: CASGLNPMGGGNQPQHF
CDR3 DNA: TGTGCTAGTGGTTTGAACCCCATGGGAGGGGGCAATCAGCCCCAGCATTTT

J gene: TRBJ1-5
V gene: TRBV24-1
clone size: NA
D gene: TRBD1
CDR3 protein: CATSAGQYSNQPQHF
CDR3 DNA: TGTGCCACCTCGGCGGGACAGTATAGCAATCAGCCCCAGCATTTT

J gene: TRBJ2-7
V gene: TRBV18
clone size: NA
D gene: NA
CDR3 protein: CASSPFGGQPYEQYF
CDR3 DNA: TGTGCCAGCTCACCATTCGGGGGACAGCCCTACGAGCAGTACTTC

J gene: TRBJ1-4
V gene: TRBV27
clone size: few
D gene: NA
CDR3 protein: CASSLSITGEKLFF
CDR3 DNA: TGTGCCAGCAGTTTATCCATAACAGGGGAAAAACTGTTTTTT

J gene: TRBJ1-2
V gene: TRBV20-1
clone size: NA
D gene: NA
CDR3 protein: CSASGHLYGYTF
CDR3 DNA: TGCAGTGCTAGTGGGCACCTCTATGGCTACACCTTC

J gene: TRBJ1-6
V gene: TRBV19
clone size: NA
D gene: NA
CDR3 protein: CASTSRRGKMAPLHF
CDR3 DNA: TGTGCCAGTACCTCCCGTCGCGGCAAAATGGCACCCCTCCACTTT

J gene: TRBJ2-7
V gene: TRBV4-2
clone size: NA
D gene: NA
CDR3 protein: CASSQATGPYEQYF
CDR3 DNA: TGTGCCAGCAGCCAAGCAACAGGGCCCTACGAGCAGTACTTC

J gene: TRBJ1-5
V gene: TRBV7-8
clone size: NA
D gene: NA
CDR3 protein: CASSLSWGGVQPQHF
CDR3 DNA: TGTGCCAGCAGCTTAAGCTGGGGGGGCGTTCAGCCCCAGCATTTT

J gene: TRBJ2-2
V gene: TRBV15
clone size: NA
D gene: NA
CDR3 protein: CATSRGGGRELFF
CDR3 DNA: TGTGCCACCAGCAGAGGGGGGGGCAGGGAGCTGTTTTTT

J gene: TRBJ1-1
V gene: TRBV9
clone size: once
D gene: TRBD1
CDR3 protein: CASSGGTGQGINTEAFF
CDR3 DNA: TGTGCCAGCAGCGGGGGGACAGGGCAGGGCATAAACACTGAAGCTTTCTTT

J gene: TRBJ1-1
V gene: TRBV18
clone size: NA
D gene: NA
CDR3 protein: CASSQNSGEAFF
CDR3 DNA: TGTGCCAGCTCACAGAATTCTGGGGAGGCTTTCTTT